This TCR beta chain stems from a study of type 1 and type 2 diabetes patients. Germline trimming cut 3 bases from V and 5 bases from J; bases unmatched to any gene: 4. Germline values: CDR1 MNHNY, CDR2 SVGAGI (reference sequence). There are 15 residues in the CDR3. Amplification started from genomic DNA. Amplification of the beta chain CDR3 used 30 forward and 13 reverse multiplex primers. TCRdb used MiXCR to reprocess the multiplex PCR reads, holding one entry per CDR3 protein. Of 250,000 or so distinct CDR3 sequences listed, around 50% are singletons. Specimen: peripheral blood mononuclear cells (PBMCs). This TCR was recovered from a man between 18 and 29 years old with type 2 diabetes. The chain links TRBV6-6 to TRBJ2-3; 11 bases line up with TRBD1. CDR3: CASSYRGQGVDTQYF. The DNA for the CDR3 is TGTGCCAGCAGTTATCGGGGACAGGGGGTAGATACGCAGTATTTT.